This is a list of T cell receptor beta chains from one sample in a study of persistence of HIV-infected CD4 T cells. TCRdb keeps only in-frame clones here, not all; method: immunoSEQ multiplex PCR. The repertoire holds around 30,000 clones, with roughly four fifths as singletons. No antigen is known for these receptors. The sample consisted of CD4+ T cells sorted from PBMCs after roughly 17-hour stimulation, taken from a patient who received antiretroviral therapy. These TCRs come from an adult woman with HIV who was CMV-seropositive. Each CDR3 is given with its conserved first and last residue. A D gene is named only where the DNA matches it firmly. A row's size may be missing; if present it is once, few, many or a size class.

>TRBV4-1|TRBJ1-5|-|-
CASSPKGKGDSNQPQHF
TGCGCCAGCAGCCCCAAGGGGAAAGGGGATAGCAATCAGCCCCAGCATTTT
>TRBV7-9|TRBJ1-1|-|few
CASSFSGTEAFF
TGTGCCAGCAGCTTTTCGGGCACTGAAGCTTTCTTT
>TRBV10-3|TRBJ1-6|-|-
CAISESRTVSSPLHF
TGTGCCATCAGTGAGTCCCGGACAGTGTCCTCACCCCTCCACTTT
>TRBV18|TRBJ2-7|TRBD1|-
CASSPRAQGAFREGYYEQYF
TGTGCCAGCTCACCTAGGGCACAGGGGGCCTTCAGGGAGGGGTACTACGAGCAGTACTTC
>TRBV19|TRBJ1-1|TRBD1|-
CASSWPGQGVTEAFF
TGTGCCAGTAGTTGGCCGGGACAGGGTGTCACTGAAGCTTTCTTT
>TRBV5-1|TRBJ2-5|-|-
CASSLTGRGQETQYF
TGCGCCAGCAGCTTGACAGGCCGGGGGCAAGAGACCCAGTACTTC
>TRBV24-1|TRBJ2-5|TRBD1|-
CATSRTGGSETQYF
TGTGCCACCAGCAGGACAGGGGGCTCAGAGACCCAGTACTTC
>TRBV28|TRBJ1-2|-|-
CASSLRGFVYGYTF
TGTGCCAGCAGTTTACGGGGGTTCGTCTATGGCTACACCTTC
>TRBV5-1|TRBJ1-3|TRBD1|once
CASSPQGVGGNTIYF
TGCGCCAGCAGCCCTCAGGGGGTTGGTGGAAACACCATATATTTT
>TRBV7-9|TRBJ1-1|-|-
CASSKEMGTEAFF
TGTGCCAGCAGTAAGGAGATGGGCACTGAAGCTTTCTTT
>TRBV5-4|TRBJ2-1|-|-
CASSLAGSPPNYNEQFF
TGTGCCAGCAGCTTGGCGGGTTCTCCTCCAAACTACAATGAGCAGTTCTTC
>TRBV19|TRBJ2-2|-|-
CASSLNRETGELFF
TGTGCCAGTAGTCTCAACAGGGAAACCGGGGAGCTGTTTTTT
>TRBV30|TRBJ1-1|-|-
CAWSVQGKTEAFF
TGTGCCTGGAGTGTACAGGGTAAGACTGAAGCTTTCTTT
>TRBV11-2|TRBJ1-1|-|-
CASSTRGSYTEAFF
TGTGCCAGCAGCACTCGGGGGTCTTACACTGAAGCTTTCTTT
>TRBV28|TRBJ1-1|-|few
CASTTRTEAFF
TGTGCCAGCACGACAAGGACTGAAGCTTTCTTT
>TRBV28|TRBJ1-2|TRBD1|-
CASSTWGQGFYGYTF
TGTGCCAGCAGTACATGGGGACAGGGATTTTATGGCTACACCTTC
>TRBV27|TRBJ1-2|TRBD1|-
CASSVGTGSVYGYTF
TGTGCCAGCAGTGTTGGGACAGGGAGCGTCTATGGCTACACCTTC
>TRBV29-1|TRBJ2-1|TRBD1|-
CSVGGQGDEQFF
TGCAGCGTTGGAGGACAGGGCGATGAGCAGTTCTTC
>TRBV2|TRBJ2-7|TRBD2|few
CASSRLAEGYEQYF
TGTGCCAGCAGTAGACTAGCGGAGGGGTACGAGCAGTACTTC
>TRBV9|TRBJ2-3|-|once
CASSAERADTQYF
TGTGCCAGCAGCGCAGAGAGGGCAGATACGCAGTATTTT
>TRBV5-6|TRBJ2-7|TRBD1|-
CASSLGAGQGGEQYF
TGTGCCAGCAGCTTGGGGGCGGGACAGGGGGGCGAGCAGTACTTC
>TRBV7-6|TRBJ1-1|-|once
CASSLGAESEAFF
TGTGCCAGCAGCTTAGGGGCGGAATCTGAAGCTTTCTTT
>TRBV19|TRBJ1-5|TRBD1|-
CASQGQFNQPQHF
TGTGCCAGCCAGGGACAGTTCAATCAGCCCCAGCATTTT
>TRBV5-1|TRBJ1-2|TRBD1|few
CASSLLRGQDYGYTF
TGCGCCAGCAGCTTGTTGAGGGGACAGGATTATGGCTACACCTTC
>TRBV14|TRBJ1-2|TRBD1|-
CASSQDDVFLDRGFGYTF
TGTGCCAGCAGCCAAGACGACGTTTTTCTGGACAGGGGCTTTGGCTACACCTTC
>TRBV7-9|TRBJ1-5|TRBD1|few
CASGPQGGNNQPQHF
TGTGCCAGCGGCCCCCAGGGGGGCAACAATCAGCCCCAGCATTTT
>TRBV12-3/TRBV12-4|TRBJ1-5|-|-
CASSPDSRQPQHF
TGTGCCAGCAGTCCCGACAGTCGACAGCCCCAGCATTTT
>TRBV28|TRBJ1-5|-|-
CASSLWGSQPQHF
TGTGCCAGCAGTTTATGGGGATCTCAGCCCCAGCATTTT
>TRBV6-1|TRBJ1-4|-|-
CASSPGPGRNEKLFF
TGTGCCAGCAGTCCAGGCCCAGGCCGAAATGAAAAACTGTTTTTT
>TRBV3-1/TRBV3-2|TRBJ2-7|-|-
CASSHLYRVRVARLLYEQYF
TGTGCCAGCAGCCATCTCTACAGGGTGAGGGTCGCACGACTCCTCTACGAGCAGTACTTC
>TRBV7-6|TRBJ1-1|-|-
CASSLGTAEAFF
TGTGCCAGCAGCTTAGGCACAGCTGAAGCTTTCTTT
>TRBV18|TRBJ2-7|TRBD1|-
CASSPSGTGFLYEQYF
TGTGCCAGCTCACCTTCCGGGACAGGTTTTTTGTACGAGCAGTACTTC
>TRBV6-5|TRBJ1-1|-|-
CASSPRTRTEAFF
TGTGCCAGTAGTCCTAGGACGCGCACTGAAGCTTTCTTT
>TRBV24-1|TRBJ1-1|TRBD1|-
CATSPRDRGQAFF
TGTGCCACCAGCCCCCGGGACAGGGGGCAAGCTTTCTTT
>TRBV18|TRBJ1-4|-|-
CASSRGTNEKLFF
TGTGCCAGCTCAAGGGGAACTAATGAAAAACTGTTTTTT
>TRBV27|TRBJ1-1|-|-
CASMGLRIMNTEAFF
TGTGCCAGCATGGGATTAAGGATTATGAACACTGAAGCTTTCTTT
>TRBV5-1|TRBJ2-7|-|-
CASSSWTESYEQYF
TGCGCCAGCAGCTCATGGACAGAATCCTACGAGCAGTACTTC
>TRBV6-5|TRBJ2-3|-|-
CASSPQGSRTDTQYF
TGTGCCAGCAGTCCTCAGGGGTCCCGCACAGATACGCAGTATTTT
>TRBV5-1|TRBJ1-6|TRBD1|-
CASSLPTGNSPLHF
TGCGCCAGCAGCTTGCCGACAGGGAATTCACCCCTCCACTTT
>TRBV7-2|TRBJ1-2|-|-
CASSLEGTTNYGYTF
TGTGCCAGCAGCTTAGAGGGGACTACTAACTATGGCTACACCTTC
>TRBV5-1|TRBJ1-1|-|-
CASSRDALNTEAFF
TGCGCCAGCAGCCGGGACGCCCTTAACACTGAAGCTTTCTTT
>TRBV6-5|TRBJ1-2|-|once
CASQQGGYGYTF
TGTGCCAGTCAACAGGGCGGCTATGGCTACACCTTC
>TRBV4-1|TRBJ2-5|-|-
CASSQSLGSWETQYF
TGCGCCAGCAGCCAAAGTCTAGGCTCTTGGGAGACCCAGTACTTC
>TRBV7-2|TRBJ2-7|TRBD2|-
CASSRAGVSNSYEQYF
TGTGCCAGCAGCAGAGCGGGGGTGTCCAACTCCTACGAGCAGTACTTC
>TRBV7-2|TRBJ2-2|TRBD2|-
CASSLASGGATGELFF
TGTGCCAGCAGCTTAGCCAGCGGGGGGGCGACCGGGGAGCTGTTTTTT
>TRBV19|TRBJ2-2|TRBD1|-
CASSPRGLNTGELFF
TGTGCCAGTAGTCCTAGGGGGCTGAACACCGGGGAGCTGTTTTTT
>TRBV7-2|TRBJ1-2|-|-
CASSLLRGSGGYTF
TGTGCCAGCAGCTTATTACGGGGGAGCGGTGGCTACACCTTC
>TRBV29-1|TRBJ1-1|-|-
CSVAENTEAFF
TGCAGCGTTGCCGAGAACACTGAAGCTTTCTTT
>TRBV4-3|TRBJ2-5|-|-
CASSQDWGAAPTQYF
TGCGCCAGCAGCCAAGATTGGGGAGCAGCCCCGACCCAGTACTTC